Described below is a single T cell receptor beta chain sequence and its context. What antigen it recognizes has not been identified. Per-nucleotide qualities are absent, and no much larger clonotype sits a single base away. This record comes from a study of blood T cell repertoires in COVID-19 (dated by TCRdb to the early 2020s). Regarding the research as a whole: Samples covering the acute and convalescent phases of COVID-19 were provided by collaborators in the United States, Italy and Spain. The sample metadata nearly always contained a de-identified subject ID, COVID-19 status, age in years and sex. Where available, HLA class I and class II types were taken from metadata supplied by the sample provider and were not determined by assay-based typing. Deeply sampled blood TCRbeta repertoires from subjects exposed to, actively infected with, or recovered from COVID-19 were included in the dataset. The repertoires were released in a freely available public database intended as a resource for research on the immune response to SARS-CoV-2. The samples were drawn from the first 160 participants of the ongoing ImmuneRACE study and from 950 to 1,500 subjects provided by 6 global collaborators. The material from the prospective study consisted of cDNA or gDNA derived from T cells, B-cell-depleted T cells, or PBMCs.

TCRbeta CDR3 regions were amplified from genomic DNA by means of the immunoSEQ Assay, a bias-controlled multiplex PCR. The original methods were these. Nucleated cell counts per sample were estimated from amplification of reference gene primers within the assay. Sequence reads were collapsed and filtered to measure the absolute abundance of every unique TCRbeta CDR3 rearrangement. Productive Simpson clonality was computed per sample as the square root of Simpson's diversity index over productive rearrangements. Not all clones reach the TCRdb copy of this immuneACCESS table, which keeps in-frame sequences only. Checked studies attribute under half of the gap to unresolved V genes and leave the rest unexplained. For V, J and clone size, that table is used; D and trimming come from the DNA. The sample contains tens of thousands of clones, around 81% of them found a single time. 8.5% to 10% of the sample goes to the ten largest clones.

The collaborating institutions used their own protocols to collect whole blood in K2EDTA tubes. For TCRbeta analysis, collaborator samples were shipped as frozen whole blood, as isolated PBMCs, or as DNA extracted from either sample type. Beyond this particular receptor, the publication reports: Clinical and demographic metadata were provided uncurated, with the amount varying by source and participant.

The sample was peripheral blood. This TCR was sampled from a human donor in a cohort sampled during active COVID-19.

The base sequence is TGTGCCACCAGTGATCCACAGGGCACTGAAGCTTTCTTT. Translated, it gives CATSDPQGTEAFF. The rearrangement combines TRBV24-1 with TRBJ1-1; tentative D gene TRBD1, with 6 bases matching. The germline V gene gives CDR1 as KGHDR and CDR2 as SFDVKD. The CDR3 sequence holds 13 residues, the cysteine and phenylalanine included. Only the CDR3 DNA is retained, 39 bases long and in frame from the first base. V is cut by 3 bases and J by 4 bases, and the space between the germline ends is 8 bases.